This TCR beta chain is from a study of response to subunit inactivated influenza vaccine. Study-wide results and limits: A suggestion made by the authors is that each seasonal influenza vaccination recruits few new T cells.

Worth noting for this clonotype: Its antigen is unknown.

The CDR3 length is 15 residues. Germline V gene lookup returns CDR1 MNHEY and CDR2 SVGEGT. After removal of 5 bases from V and 4 bases from J, the junction contained 5 bases not matched to a gene. Each CDR3 protein is one row after TCRdb ran MiXCR on the RT-PCR reads. This table has over 150,000 distinct CDR3 sequences, about a tenth appearing once. Sequencing was performed on non-naive T cells sorted from PBMCs, taken 45 days after vaccination. This clonotype was obtained from a man aged 45-60 years who received an inactivated influenza vaccine. The gene calls are TRBV6-2 or TRBV6-3 and TRBJ2-3; 11 positions agree with TRBD2. The CDR3 DNA reads as TGTGCCAGCAGTCCTGGACTAGCGGGCTCAGATACGCAGTATTTT. It codes for CASSPGLAGSDTQYF.